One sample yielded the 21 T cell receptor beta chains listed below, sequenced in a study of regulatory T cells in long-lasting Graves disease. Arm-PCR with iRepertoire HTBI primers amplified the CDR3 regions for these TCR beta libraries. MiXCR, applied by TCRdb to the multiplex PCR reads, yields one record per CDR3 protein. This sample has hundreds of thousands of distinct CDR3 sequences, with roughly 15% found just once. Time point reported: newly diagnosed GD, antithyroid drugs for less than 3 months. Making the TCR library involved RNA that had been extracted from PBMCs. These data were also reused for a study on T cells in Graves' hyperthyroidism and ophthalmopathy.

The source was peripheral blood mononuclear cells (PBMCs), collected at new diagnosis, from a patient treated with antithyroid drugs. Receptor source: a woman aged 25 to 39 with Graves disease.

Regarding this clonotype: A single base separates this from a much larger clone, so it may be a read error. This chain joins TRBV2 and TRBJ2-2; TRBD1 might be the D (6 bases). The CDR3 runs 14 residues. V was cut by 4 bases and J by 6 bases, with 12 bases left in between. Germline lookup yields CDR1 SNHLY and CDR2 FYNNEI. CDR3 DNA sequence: TGTGCCAGCAGTGGGGGGCTAAACGCCGGGGAGCTGTTTTTT. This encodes CASSGGLNAGELFF.

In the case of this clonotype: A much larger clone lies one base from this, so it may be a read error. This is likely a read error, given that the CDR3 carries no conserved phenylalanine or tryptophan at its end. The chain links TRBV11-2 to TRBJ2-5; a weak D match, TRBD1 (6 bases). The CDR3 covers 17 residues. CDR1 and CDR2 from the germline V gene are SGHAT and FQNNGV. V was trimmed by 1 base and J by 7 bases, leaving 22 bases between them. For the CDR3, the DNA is TGTGCCAGCAGCTTAGCCAGGACAGATCCTAATCGAAGGACCCAGTACTCC. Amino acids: CASSLARTDPNRRTQYS.

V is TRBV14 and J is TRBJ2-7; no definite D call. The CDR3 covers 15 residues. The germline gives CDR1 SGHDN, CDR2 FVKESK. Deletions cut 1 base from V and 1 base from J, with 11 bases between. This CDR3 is CASSQALGLSYEQYF. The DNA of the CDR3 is TGTGCCAGCAGCCAAGCCCTGGGCCTTTCCTACGAGCAGTACTTC.

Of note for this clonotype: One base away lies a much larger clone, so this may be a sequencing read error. The CDR3 coding sequence is TGTGCCATCAGGGAGGACAGACTGAACTATGGCTACGCCTTC. Translating it yields CAIREDRLNYGYAF. The chain links TRBV10-3 to TRBJ1-2; D perhaps matches TRBD1 (6 bases). The CDR3 consists of 14 residues. Germline values: CDR1 ENHRY, CDR2 SYGVKD.

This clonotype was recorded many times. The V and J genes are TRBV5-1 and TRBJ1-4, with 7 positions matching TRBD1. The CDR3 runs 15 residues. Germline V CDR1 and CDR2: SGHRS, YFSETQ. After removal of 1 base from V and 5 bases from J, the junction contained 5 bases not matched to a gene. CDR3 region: CASSLRGTENEKLFF. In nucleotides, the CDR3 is TGCGCCAGCAGCTTGAGGGGGACAGAAAATGAAAAACTGTTTTTT.

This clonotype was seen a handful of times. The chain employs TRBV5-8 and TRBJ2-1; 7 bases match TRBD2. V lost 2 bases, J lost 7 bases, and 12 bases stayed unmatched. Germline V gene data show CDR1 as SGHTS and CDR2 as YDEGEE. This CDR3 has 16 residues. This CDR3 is CASSLGTTKRENEQFF. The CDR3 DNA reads TGTGCCAGCAGCTTAGGGACTACCAAAAGAGAGAATGAGCAGTTCTTC.

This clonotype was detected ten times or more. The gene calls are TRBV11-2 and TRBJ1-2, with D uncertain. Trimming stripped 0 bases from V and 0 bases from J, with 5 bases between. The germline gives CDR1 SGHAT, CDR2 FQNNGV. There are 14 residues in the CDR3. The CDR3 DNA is TGTGCCAGCAGCTTAGAGGGATCTAACTATGGCTACACCTTC. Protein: CASSLEGSNYGYTF.

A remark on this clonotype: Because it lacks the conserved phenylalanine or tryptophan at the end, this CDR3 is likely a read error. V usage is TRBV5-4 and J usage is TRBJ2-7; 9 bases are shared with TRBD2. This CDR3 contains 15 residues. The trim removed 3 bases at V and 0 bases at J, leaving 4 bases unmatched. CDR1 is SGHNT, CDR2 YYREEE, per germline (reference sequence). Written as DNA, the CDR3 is TGTGCCAGCAGCTCGGGACTAGCCAACTCCTACGAGCAGTACCTC. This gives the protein CASSSGLANSYEQYL.

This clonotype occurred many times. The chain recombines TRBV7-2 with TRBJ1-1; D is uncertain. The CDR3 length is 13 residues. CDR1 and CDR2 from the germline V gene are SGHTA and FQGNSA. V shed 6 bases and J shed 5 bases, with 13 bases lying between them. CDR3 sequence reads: CASRLEGRTEAFF. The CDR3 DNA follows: TGTGCCAGCAGGCTAGAGGGCAGGACTGAAGCTTTCTTT.

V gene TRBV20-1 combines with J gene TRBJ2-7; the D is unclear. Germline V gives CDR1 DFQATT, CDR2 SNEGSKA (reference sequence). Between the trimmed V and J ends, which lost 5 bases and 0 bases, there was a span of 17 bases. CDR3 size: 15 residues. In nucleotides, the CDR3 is TGCAGTGCTTCCAGCGCCCAGCCCTTCTCCTACGAGCAGTACTTC. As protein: CSASSAQPFSYEQYF.

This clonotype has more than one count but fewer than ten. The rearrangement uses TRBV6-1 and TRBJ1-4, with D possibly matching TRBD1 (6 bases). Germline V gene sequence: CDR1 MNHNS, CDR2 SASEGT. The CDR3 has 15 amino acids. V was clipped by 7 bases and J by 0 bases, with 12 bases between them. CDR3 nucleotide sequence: TGTGCCAGCATCTACAGGGATGCAACTAATGAAAAACTGTTTTTT. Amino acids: CASIYRDATNEKLFF.

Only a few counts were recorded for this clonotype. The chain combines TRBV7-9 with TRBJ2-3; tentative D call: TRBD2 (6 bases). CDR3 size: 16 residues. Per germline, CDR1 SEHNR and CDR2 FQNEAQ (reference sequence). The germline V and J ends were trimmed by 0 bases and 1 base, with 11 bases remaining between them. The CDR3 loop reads CASSLALLAGTDTQYF. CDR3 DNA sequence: TGTGCCAGCAGCTTAGCGCTTTTAGCGGGCACAGATACGCAGTATTTT.

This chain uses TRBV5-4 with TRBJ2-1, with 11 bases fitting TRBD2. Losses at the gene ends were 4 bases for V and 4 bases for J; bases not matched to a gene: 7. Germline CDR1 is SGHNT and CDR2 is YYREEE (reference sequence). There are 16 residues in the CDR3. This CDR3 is CASSLPGTSGYNEQFF. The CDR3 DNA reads TGTGCCAGCAGCCTCCCGGGGACTAGCGGATACAATGAGCAGTTCTTC.

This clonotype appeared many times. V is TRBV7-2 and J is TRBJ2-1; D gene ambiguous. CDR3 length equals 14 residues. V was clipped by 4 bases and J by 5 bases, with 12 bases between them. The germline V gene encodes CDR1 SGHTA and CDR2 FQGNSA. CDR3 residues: CASSSQWADNEQFF. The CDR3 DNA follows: TGTGCCAGCAGCTCCCAGTGGGCCGACAATGAGCAGTTCTTC. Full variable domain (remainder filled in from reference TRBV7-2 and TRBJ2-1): GAGVSQSPSNKVTEKGKDVELRCDPISGHTALYWYRQSLGQGLEFLIYFQGNSAPDKSGLPSDRFSAERTGGSVSTLTIQRTQQEDSAVYLCASSSQWADNEQFFGPGTRLTVL.

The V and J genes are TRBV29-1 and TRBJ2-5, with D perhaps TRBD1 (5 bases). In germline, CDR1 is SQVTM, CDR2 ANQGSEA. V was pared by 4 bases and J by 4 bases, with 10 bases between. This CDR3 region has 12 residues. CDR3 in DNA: TGCAGCGTTGTTAGGGGTTTAGAGACCCAGTACTTC. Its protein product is CSVVRGLETQYF.

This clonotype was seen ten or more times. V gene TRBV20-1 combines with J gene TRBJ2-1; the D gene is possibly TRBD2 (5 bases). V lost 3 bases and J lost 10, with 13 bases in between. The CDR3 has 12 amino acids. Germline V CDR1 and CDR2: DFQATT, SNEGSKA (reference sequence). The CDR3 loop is CSAREAAVEQFF. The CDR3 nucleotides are TGCAGTGCTAGGGAAGCGGCCGTGGAGCAGTTCTTC.

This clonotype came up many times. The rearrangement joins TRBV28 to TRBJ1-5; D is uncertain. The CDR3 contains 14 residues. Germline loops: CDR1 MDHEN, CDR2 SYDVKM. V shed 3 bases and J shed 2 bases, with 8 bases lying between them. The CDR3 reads CASSFGVGNQPQHF. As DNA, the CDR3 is TGTGCCAGCAGTTTTGGGGTTGGCAATCAGCCCCAGCATTTT.

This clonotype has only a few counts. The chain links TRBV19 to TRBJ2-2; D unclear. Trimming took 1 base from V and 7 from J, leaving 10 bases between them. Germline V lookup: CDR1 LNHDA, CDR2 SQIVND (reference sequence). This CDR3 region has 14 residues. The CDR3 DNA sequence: TGTGCCAGTAGTATAGGTCCTACTGGCGGGGAGCTGTTTTTT. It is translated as CASSIGPTGGELFF.

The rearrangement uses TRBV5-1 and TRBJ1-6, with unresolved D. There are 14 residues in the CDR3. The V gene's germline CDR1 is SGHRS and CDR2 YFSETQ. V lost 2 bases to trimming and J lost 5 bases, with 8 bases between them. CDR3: CASSFGEDNSPLHF. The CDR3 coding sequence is TGCGCCAGCAGCTTTGGGGAAGATAATTCACCCCTCCACTTT.

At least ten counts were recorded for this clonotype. Here the CDR3 reads CASIRTGLKETQYF. CDR3 DNA: TGTGCCAGCATCCGGACAGGGCTAAAAGAGACCCAGTACTTC. The chain is built from TRBV28 and TRBJ2-5; 8 positions agree with TRBD1. The length of the CDR3 is 14 residues. The V gene's germline CDR1 is MDHEN and CDR2 SYDVKM. Germline trimming cut 7 bases from V and 3 bases from J; bases unmatched to any gene: 7.

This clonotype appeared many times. The CDR3 DNA is TGTGCCAGCAGGGAGGGGGCGGTTCAGCCCCAGCATTTT. Translated, it gives CASREGAVQPQHF. The chain is built from TRBV12-3 or TRBV12-4 and TRBJ1-5; 7 bases map to TRBD1. This CDR3 region has 13 residues. With 6 bases clipped from V and 6 bases from J, the junction kept 5 bases outside the gene matches.